This is a list of T cell receptor beta chains from one sample in a study of shared clonotypes between healthy human individuals. The assay was immunoSEQ multiplex PCR, and TCRdb's table has in-frame clones only and misses some. Counted here are about 510,000 clones, 90% to 96% occurring once; the ten biggest clones make up approximately 0.06%. Sequences were obtained from naive CD4+ T cells sorted from blood. All receptors derive from a woman aged 25 to 45 in good health. Both conserved end residues are part of each CDR3. D genes are given only for firm matches. Only part of the rows carry a size: once, few, many, or a class if the clone is expanded.

V: TRBV4-1
size: .
J: TRBJ2-7
D: TRBD1
CDR3: CASSQIGTGGPYEQYF
DNA: TGCGCCAGCAGCCAAATCGGGACAGGTGGGCCCTACGAGCAGTACTTC

V: TRBV4-2
size: .
J: TRBJ2-1
D: TRBD2
CDR3: CASSQDLAGGYNEQFF
DNA: TGTGCCAGCAGCCAGGATTTAGCGGGAGGGTACAATGAGCAGTTCTTC

V: TRBV28
size: .
J: TRBJ2-7
D: TRBD2
CDR3: CASRGLAGGPDEQYF
DNA: TGTGCCAGCAGGGGATTAGCGGGAGGGCCCGACGAGCAGTACTTC

V: TRBV29-1
size: .
J: TRBJ2-1
D: .
CDR3: CSVELTSSYNEQFF
DNA: TGCAGCGTTGAATTGACGAGCTCCTACAATGAGCAGTTCTTC

V: TRBV27
size: .
J: TRBJ1-4
D: TRBD1
CDR3: CASSLFGTGHQRNEKLFF
DNA: TGTGCCAGCAGTTTATTCGGGACAGGACACCAAAGGAATGAAAAACTGTTTTTT

V: TRBV11-2
size: .
J: TRBJ1-3
D: .
CDR3: CASSSTRGARGNTIYF
DNA: TGTGCCAGCAGCTCGACGCGGGGGGCGCGTGGAAACACCATATATTTT

V: TRBV7-3
size: .
J: TRBJ2-2
D: TRBD1
CDR3: CASSSTGEETGELFF
DNA: TGTGCCAGCAGCTCGACAGGGGAAGAAACCGGGGAGCTGTTTTTT

V: TRBV28
size: .
J: TRBJ1-4
D: TRBD1
CDR3: CASSFRDRDNEKLFF
DNA: TGTGCCAGCAGTTTCCGGGACAGGGATAATGAAAAACTGTTTTTT

V: TRBV4-2
size: .
J: TRBJ1-2
D: TRBD1
CDR3: CASSQAGQGISTYGYTF
DNA: TGTGCCAGCAGCCAAGCGGGACAGGGCATCTCTACCTATGGCTACACCTTC

V: TRBV5-1
size: .
J: TRBJ2-7
D: TRBD2
CDR3: CASSQLAKSGRTNYEQYF
DNA: TGCGCCAGCAGCCAATTGGCCAAAAGCGGGAGGACGAACTACGAGCAGTACTTC

V: TRBV7-9
size: .
J: TRBJ1-1
D: .
CDR3: CASTQDRWKNTEAFF
DNA: TGTGCCAGCACTCAAGACAGGTGGAAGAACACTGAAGCTTTCTTT

V: TRBV7-9
size: .
J: TRBJ1-4
D: .
CDR3: CASSLRRGSVTNEKLFF
DNA: TGTGCCAGCAGCTTACGTAGGGGGTCCGTAACTAATGAAAAACTGTTTTTT

V: TRBV10-1
size: .
J: TRBJ2-1
D: .
CDR3: CASNPSNYNEQFF
DNA: TGCGCCAGCAATCCCTCCAACTACAATGAGCAGTTCTTC

V: TRBV10-1
size: .
J: TRBJ1-1
D: .
CDR3: CASSESMWDQPGSAFF
DNA: TGCGCCAGCAGTGAGTCTATGTGGGACCAACCGGGTAGTGCTTTCTTT

V: TRBV18
size: .
J: TRBJ2-7
D: .
CDR3: CASSPGGTWHEQYF
DNA: TGTGCCAGCTCACCGGGTGGGACCTGGCACGAGCAGTACTTC

V: TRBV19
size: .
J: TRBJ2-5
D: TRBD1
CDR3: CASSTGTGGETQYF
DNA: TGTGCCAGTAGTACCGGGACAGGGGGAGAGACCCAGTACTTC

V: TRBV6-1
size: .
J: TRBJ1-5
D: .
CDR3: CASSLDGNQPQHF
DNA: TGTGCCAGCAGCTTAGATGGGAATCAGCCCCAGCATTTT

V: TRBV28
size: .
J: TRBJ2-7
D: TRBD1
CDR3: CASSLPGQGVSYEQYF
DNA: TGTGCCAGCAGTTTACCAGGACAGGGAGTATCCTACGAGCAGTACTTC

V: TRBV30
size: once
J: TRBJ1-4
D: TRBD1
CDR3: CAWSGDRGTNEKLFF
DNA: TGTGCCTGGAGTGGTGACAGGGGGACTAATGAAAAACTGTTTTTT

V: TRBV25-1
size: .
J: TRBJ2-7
D: TRBD2
CDR3: CASSEWLAGGEWGEQYF
DNA: TGTGCCAGCAGTGAATGGCTAGCGGGAGGGGAATGGGGCGAGCAGTACTTC

V: TRBV21-1
size: once
J: TRBJ2-7
D: .
CDR3: CASSKGRGGDF
DNA: TGTGCCAGCAGCAAGGGTAGGGGCGGGGACTTC

V: TRBV2
size: .
J: TRBJ1-5
D: TRBD1
CDR3: CASSQGEPNQPQHF
DNA: TGTGCCAGCAGTCAGGGGGAACCCAATCAGCCCCAGCATTTT

V: TRBV29-1
size: .
J: TRBJ2-3
D: TRBD1
CDR3: CSVVEDRDVVATQYF
DNA: TGCAGCGTTGTCGAGGACAGGGACGTAGTGGCTACGCAGTATTTT

V: TRBV13
size: .
J: TRBJ2-5
D: .
CDR3: CASSWDHSTGETQYF
DNA: TGTGCCAGCAGCTGGGACCATTCAACGGGGGAGACCCAGTACTTC

V: TRBV5-1
size: .
J: TRBJ2-2
D: .
CDR3: CASSLGGAGYTGELFF
DNA: TGCGCCAGCAGCTTGGGTGGAGCGGGTTACACCGGGGAGCTGTTTTTT

V: TRBV9
size: .
J: TRBJ2-2
D: TRBD2
CDR3: CASSVVGLAGGRAGELFF
DNA: TGTGCCAGCAGCGTAGTGGGACTAGCGGGAGGACGGGCCGGGGAGCTGTTTTTT

V: TRBV28
size: once
J: TRBJ2-4
D: .
CDR3: CASSWPEGLAKNIQYF
DNA: TGTGCCAGCAGTTGGCCGGAAGGCCTAGCCAAAAACATTCAGTACTTC

V: TRBV5-1
size: .
J: TRBJ2-5
D: .
CDR3: CASSWGRGKETQYF
DNA: TGCGCCAGCAGCTGGGGCCGGGGTAAAGAGACCCAGTACTTC

V: TRBV5-1
size: .
J: TRBJ2-3
D: TRBD1
CDR3: CATTPGGRERTDTQYF
DNA: TGCGCCACCACCCCAGGGGGCAGAGAACGCACAGATACGCAGTATTTT